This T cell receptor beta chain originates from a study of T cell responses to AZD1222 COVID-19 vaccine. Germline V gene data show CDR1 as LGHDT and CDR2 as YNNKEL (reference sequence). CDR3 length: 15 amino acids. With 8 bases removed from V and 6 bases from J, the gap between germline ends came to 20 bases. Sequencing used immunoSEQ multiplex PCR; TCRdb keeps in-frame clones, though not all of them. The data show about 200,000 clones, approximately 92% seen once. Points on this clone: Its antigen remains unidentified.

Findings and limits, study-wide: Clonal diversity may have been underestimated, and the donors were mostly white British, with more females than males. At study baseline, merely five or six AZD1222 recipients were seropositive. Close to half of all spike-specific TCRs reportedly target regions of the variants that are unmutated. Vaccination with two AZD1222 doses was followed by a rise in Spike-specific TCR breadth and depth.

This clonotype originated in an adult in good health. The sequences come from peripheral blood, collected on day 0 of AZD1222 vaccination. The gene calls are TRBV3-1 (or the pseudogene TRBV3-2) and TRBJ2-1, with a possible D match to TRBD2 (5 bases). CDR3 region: CASGLGSRFPNEQFF. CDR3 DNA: TGTGCCAGCGGCCTAGGGAGCCGGTTTCCCAATGAGCAGTTCTTC.